This TCR beta chain was recovered during a study of blood T cell repertoires in COVID-19. Germline assignment: CDR1 SQVTM and CDR2 ANQGSEA. V shed 6 bases and J 5 bases; nucleotides not matched to a gene: 9. The CDR3 is made up of 14 amino acids. The count of this clone is one. Here immunoSEQ multiplex PCR was the method, and the copy in TCRdb shows in-frame clones only, minus some. The sample records 300,000 to 450,000 clones, about 85% being singletons. The sequence came from a woman under 30 with acute or convalescent COVID-19. The sequencing input was peripheral blood. The chain recombines TRBV29-1 with TRBJ2-7, with 11 positions matching TRBD1. DNA of the CDR3: TGCAGCGTAACCGGGACAGGGGGTATCAACGAGCAGTACTTC. It yields the protein CSVTGTGGINEQYF.